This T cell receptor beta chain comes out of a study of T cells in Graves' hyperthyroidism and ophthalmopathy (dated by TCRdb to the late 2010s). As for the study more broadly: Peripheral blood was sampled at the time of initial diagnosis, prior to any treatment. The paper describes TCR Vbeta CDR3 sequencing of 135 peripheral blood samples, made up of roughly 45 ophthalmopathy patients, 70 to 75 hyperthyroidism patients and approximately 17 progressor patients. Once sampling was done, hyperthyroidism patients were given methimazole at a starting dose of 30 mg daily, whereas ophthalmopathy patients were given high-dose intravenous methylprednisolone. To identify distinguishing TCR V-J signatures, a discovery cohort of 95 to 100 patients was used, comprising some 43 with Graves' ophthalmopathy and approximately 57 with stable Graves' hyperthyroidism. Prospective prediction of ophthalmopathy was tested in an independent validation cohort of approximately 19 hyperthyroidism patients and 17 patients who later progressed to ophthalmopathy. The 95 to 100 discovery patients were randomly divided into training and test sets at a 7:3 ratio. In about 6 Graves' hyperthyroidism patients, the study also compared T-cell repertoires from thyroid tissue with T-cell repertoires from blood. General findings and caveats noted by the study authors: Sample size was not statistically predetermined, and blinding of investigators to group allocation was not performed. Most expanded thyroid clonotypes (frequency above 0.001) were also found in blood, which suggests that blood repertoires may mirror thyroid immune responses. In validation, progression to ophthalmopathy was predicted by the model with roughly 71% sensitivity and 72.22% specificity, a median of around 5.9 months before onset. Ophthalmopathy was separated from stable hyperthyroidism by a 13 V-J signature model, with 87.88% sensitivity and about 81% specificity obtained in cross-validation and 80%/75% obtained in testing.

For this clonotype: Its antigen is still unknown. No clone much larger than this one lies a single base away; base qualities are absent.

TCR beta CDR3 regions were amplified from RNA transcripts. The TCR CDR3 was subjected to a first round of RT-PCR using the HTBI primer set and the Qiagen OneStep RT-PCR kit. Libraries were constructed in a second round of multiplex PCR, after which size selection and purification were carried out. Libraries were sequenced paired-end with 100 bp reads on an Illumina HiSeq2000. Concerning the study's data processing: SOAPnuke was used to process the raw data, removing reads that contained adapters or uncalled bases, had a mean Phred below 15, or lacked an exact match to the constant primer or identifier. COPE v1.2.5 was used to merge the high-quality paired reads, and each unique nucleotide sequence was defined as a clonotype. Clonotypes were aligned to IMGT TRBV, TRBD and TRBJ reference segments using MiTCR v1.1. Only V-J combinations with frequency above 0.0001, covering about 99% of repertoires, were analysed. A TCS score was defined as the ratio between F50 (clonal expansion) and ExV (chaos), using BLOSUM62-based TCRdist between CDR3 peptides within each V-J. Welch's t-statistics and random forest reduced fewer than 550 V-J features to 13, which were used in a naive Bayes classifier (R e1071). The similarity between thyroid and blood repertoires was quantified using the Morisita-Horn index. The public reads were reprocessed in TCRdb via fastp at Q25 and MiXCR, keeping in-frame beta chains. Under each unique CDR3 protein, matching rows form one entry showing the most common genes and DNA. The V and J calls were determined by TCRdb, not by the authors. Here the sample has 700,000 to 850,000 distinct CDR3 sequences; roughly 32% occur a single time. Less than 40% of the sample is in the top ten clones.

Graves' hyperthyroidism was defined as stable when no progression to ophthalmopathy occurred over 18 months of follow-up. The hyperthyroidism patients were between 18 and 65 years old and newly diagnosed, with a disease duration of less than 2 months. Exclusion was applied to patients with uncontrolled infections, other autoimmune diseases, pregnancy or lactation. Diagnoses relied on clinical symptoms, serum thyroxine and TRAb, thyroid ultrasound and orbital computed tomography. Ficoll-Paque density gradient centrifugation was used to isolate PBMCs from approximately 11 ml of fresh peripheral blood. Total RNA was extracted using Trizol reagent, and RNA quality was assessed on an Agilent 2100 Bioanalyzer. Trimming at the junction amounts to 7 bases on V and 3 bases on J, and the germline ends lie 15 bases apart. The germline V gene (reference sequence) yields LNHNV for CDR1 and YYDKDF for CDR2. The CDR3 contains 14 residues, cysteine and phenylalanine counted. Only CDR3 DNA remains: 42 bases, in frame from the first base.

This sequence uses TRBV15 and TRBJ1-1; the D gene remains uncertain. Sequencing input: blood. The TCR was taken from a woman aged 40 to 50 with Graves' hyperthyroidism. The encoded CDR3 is CATTKFREDTEAFF. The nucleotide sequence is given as TGTGCCACCACCAAGTTTCGGGAGGACACTGAAGCTTTCTTT.